This T cell receptor (beta chain) was sequenced in a study of cytomegalovirus exposure and HLA in healthy donors. V lost 5 bases and J lost 3; bases outside the gene matches: 9. The CDR3 spans 15 residues. CDR1 is SGHNT and CDR2 is YENEEA in the germline V gene. With 60 Vbeta and 13 Jbeta primers, the PCR was carried out. Measured with immunoSEQ multiplex PCR; TCRdb has only the in-frame clones, and not every one. The data contain roughly 200,000 clones, approximately 80% of them singletons. This TCR was recovered from a female donor in good health and CMV-seronegative. The chain carries TRBV11-3 and TRBJ1-2, with 7 bases that match TRBD1. The sequencing sample was made of PBMCs. The DNA of the CDR3 is TGTGCCAGCAGCCACACCAGGGGGGACGACTATGGCTACACCTTC. This gives the protein CASSHTRGDDYGYTF.